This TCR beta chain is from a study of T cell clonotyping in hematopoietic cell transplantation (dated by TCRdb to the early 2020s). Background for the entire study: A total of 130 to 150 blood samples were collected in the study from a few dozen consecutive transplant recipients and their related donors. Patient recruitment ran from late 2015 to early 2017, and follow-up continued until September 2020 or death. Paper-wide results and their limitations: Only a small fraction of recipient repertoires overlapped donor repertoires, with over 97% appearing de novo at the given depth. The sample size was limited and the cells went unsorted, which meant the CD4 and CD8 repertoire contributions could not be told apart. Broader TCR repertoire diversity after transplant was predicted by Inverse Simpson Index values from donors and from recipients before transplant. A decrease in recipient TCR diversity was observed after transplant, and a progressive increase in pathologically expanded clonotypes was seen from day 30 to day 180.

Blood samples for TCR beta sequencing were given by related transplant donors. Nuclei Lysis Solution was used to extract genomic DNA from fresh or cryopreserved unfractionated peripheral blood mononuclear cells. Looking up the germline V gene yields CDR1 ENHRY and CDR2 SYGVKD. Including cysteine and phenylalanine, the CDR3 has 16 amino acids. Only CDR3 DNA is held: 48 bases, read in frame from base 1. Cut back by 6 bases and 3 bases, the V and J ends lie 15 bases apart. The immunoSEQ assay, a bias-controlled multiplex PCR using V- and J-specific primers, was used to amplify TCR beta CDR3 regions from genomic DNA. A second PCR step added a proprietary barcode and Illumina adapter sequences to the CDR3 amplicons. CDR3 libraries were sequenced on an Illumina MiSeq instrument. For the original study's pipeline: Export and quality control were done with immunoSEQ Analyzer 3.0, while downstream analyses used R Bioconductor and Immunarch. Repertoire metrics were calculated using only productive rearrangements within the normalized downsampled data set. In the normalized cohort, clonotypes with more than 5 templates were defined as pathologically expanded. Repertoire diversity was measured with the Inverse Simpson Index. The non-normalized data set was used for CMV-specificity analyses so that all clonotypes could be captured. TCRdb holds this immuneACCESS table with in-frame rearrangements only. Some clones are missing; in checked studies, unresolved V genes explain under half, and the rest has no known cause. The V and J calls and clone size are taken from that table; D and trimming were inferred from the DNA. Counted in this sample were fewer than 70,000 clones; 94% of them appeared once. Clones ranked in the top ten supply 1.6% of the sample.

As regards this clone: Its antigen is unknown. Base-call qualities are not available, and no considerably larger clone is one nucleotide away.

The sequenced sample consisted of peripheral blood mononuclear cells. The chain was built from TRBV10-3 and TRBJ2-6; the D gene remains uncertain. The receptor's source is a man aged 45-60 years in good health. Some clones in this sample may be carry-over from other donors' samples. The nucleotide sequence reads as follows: TGTGCCATCAGCGCCCAGGCATTCGGTGGGGCCAACGTCCTGACTTTC. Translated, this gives CAISAQAFGGANVLTF.